This T cell receptor beta chain was identified in a study of cytomegalovirus exposure and HLA in healthy donors. A remark on this clone: Its antigen remains unidentified.

V shed 6 bases and J 8 bases; nucleotides not matched to a gene: 9. Germline V CDR1 and CDR2: MDHEN, SYDVKM. The CDR3 totals 13 residues. Whole-study results and caveats: In vitro experiments confirmed that three CMV-associated chains were specific for CMV antigens.

Only in-frame clones appear in the TCRdb table, and some are missing; sequencing was by immunoSEQ multiplex PCR. The sample yields 140,000 or so clones, roughly 89% seen once. Sample: PBMCs. The clonotype comes from a man aged 18 to 30 in good health and CMV-seropositive. V usage is TRBV28 and J usage is TRBJ1-2; 7 positions match TRBD1. CDR3 in amino acids: CASRLQGRGGYTF. The CDR3 DNA sequence: TGTGCCAGCAGATTACAGGGGAGGGGCGGCTACACCTTC.